This T cell receptor (beta chain) was sequenced in a study of cytomegalovirus exposure and HLA in healthy donors. Study conclusions and caveats: What a later analysis reportedly showed was that an Asian-associated ancestry cluster had fewer N-insertions than the approximately 700-donor mean.

Primers included in the PCR were 60 Vbeta and 13 Jbeta primers. Sequencing used immunoSEQ multiplex PCR; TCRdb keeps in-frame clones, though not all of them. In the table there are about 130,000 clones, roughly 80% of which are singletons. Germline-derived CDR1 and CDR2 are SGHNT and YYREEE (reference sequence). The CDR3 totals 14 residues. Trimming removed 7 bases from V and 0 bases from J, with 13 bases in between. This clone showed up just once. Its antigen is undetermined. The sample was PBMCs. This clonotype originated in a girl aged 2-10 years in good health and CMV-seronegative. The chain recombines TRBV5-4 with TRBJ1-2; the D is unclear. The CDR3 here is CASWVQSSNYGYTF. Here the CDR3 DNA reads TGTGCCAGCTGGGTACAGAGTTCTAACTATGGCTACACCTTC.